The rows below give T cell receptor beta chains drawn from one sample of a study of blood T cells in healthy people across ages. A single record per CDR3 protein comes from TCRdb applying MiXCR to the 5' RACE reads. The sample has approximately 1.5 million distinct CDR3 sequences; approximately 42% are singletons. Sequenced: blood. These TCRs come from a woman in her late teens or twenties in good health. Both conserved end residues are part of each CDR3. Each record gives: clone size, CDR3 length, D gene, J gene, V gene, CDR3 protein, CDR3 DNA. A D gene is named only where the DNA matches it firmly. Expanded clones are given a class, and other clones once, few, many or no size at all.

- | 15 | - | TRBJ1-5 | TRBV21-1 | CATQPLGVGNQPQHF | TGTGCCACTCAGCCCCTAGGGGTGGGCAATCAGCCCCAGCATTTT
few | 15 | TRBD1 | TRBJ1-2 | TRBV29-1 | CSVEDRNRGNYGYTF | TGCAGCGTTGAAGATCGTAACAGGGGTAACTATGGCTACACCTTC
- | 14 | - | TRBJ2-4 | TRBV2 | CASGWTVGQNIQYF | TGTGCCAGCGGTTGGACTGTGGGCCAAAACATTCAGTACTTC
- | 15 | - | TRBJ2-7 | TRBV7-9 | CASTPRGAGFNEQYF | TGTGCCAGCACCCCAAGAGGGGCAGGGTTCAACGAGCAGTACTTC
- | 13 | - | TRBJ2-2 | TRBV6-2/TRBV6-3 | CASSFSDTGELFF | TGTGCCAGCAGTTTCAGTGACACCGGGGAGCTGTTTTTT
- | 11 | - | TRBJ2-1 | TRBV28 | CAWGVYNEQFF | TGCGCCTGGGGCGTCTACAATGAGCAGTTCTTC
few | 18 | TRBD2 | TRBJ2-7 | TRBV4-3 | CASSPQASGRDLTYEQYF | TGCGCCAGCAGTCCTCAGGCTAGCGGGAGGGATCTAACCTACGAGCAGTACTTC
few | 13 | TRBD2 | TRBJ2-5 | TRBV12-3/TRBV12-4 | CASSFLAAETQYF | TGTGCCAGCAGTTTTCTAGCGGCGGAGACCCAGTACTTC
- | 15 | - | TRBJ2-5 | TRBV7-9 | CASSQQDRLGETQYF | TGTGCCAGCAGTCAACAAGACAGGCTCGGAGAGACCCAGTACTTC
- | 14 | TRBD1 | TRBJ1-1 | TRBV6-2/TRBV6-3 | CASSYRGQGTEAFF | TGTGCCAGCAGTTACAGAGGACAGGGAACCGAAGCTTTCTTT
few | 16 | TRBD1 | TRBJ1-2 | TRBV18 | CASSPPRGQATYGYTF | TGTGCCAGCTCACCACCGAGGGGGCAGGCGACTTATGGCTACACCTTC
few | 19 | - | TRBJ1-6 | TRBV25-1 | CASSEGPGKGNSYNSPLHF | TGTGCCAGCAGTGAAGGGCCGGGAAAGGGAAACTCCTATAATTCACCCCTCCACTTT
- | 15 | - | TRBJ2-7 | TRBV9 | CASSVDGWGTYEQYF | TGTGCCAGCAGCGTAGACGGCTGGGGGACCTACGAGCAGTACTTC
few | 16 | TRBD2 | TRBJ2-3 | TRBV5-1 | CASSQGLAGDEDTQYF | TGCGCCAGCAGCCAGGGACTAGCGGGAGACGAAGATACGCAGTATTTT
few | 13 | - | TRBJ2-5 | TRBV10-3 | CAISNGAYNEQYF | TGTGCCATCAGTAACGGGGCTTACAATGAGCAGTACTTC
- | 15 | - | TRBJ1-5 | TRBV7-2 | CASSLGPQAVGPQHF | TGTGCCAGCAGCTTAGGACCACAGGCGGTTGGGCCCCAGCATTTT
- | 14 | - | TRBJ2-1 | TRBV7-3 | CVSSFFTSNNEQFF | TGTGTCAGCAGCTTCTTTACTAGCAACAATGAGCAGTTCTTC
once | 14 | - | TRBJ2-1 | TRBV15 | CATEGASGYNEQFF | TGTGCCACCGAGGGGGCTAGCGGCTACAATGAGCAGTTCTTC
- | 14 | - | TRBJ2-4 | TRBV7-2 | CATSPDLAKNIQYF | TGTGCCACCTCCCCCGACTTAGCCAAAAACATTCAGTACTTC
many | 13 | TRBD1 | TRBJ2-7 | TRBV10-3 | CAISGQGGYEQYF | TGTGCCATCTCGGGACAGGGGGGCTACGAGCAGTACTTC
- | 16 | - | TRBJ2-5 | TRBV5-1 | CASSLGGGPQPKTQYF | TGCGCCAGCAGCTTGGGAGGGGGGCCTCAACCGAAGACCCAGTACTTC
- | 15 | TRBD1 | TRBJ2-7 | TRBV18 | CASSPTGQGYYEQYF | TGTGCCAGCAGCCCTACGGGACAGGGGTACTACGAGCAGTACTTC
- | 13 | - | TRBJ1-2 | TRBV6-2/TRBV6-3 | CASSKPGSHGYTF | TGTGCCAGCAGCAAACCAGGGAGTCATGGCTACACCTTC
few | 13 | - | TRBJ1-1 | TRBV10-3 | CAAGKGMNTEAFF | TGTGCAGCAGGAAAGGGGATGAACACTGAAGCTTTCTTT
- | 13 | - | TRBJ1-2 | TRBV29-1 | CSVEFGGGGGYTF | TGCAGCGTTGAATTCGGGGGTGGCGGCGGCTACACCTTC
- | 17 | - | TRBJ1-1 | TRBV12-3/TRBV12-4 | CASSLGGWWGPNTEAFF | TGTGCCAGCAGTTTAGGGGGTTGGTGGGGCCCAAACACTGAAGCTTTCTTT